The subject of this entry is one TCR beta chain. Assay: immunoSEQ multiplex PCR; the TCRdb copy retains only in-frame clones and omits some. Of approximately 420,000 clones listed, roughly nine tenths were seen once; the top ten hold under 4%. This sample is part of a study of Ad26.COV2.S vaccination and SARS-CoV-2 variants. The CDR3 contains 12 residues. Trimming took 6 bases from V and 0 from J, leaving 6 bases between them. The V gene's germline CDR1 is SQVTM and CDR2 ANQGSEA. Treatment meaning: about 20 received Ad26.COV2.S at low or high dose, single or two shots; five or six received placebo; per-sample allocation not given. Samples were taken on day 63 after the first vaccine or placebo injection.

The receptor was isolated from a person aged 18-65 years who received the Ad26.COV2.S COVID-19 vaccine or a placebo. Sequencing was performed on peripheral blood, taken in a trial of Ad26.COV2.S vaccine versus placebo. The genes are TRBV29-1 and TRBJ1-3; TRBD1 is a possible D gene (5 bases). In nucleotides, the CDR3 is TGCAGCGTCGGGGGCTCTGGAAACACCATATATTTT. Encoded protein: CSVGGSGNTIYF.